Listed below are T cell receptor beta chains from one sample, sequenced in a study of T cells in Graves' hyperthyroidism and ophthalmopathy. Each CDR3 protein gets one entry after TCRdb re-called the multiplex PCR reads with MiXCR. The sample consists of around 800,000 distinct CDR3 sequences, around 39% of them appearing once. Material: blood. These receptors were collected from a man younger than 30 with Graves' hyperthyroidism. The CDR3 runs from the conserved cysteine through the conserved F or W. The D gene is left open where the match is weak. Not all rows give a size; the values are once, few, many and, for expanded clones, a class.

size,V,J,D,CDR3,DNA
-,TRBV7-8,TRBJ2-7,TRBD2,CASSLGPSGLGLDEQYF,TGTGCCAGCAGCTTGGGACCCTCGGGACTAGGGTTAGACGAGCAGTACTTC
-,TRBV7-3,TRBJ2-2,-,CASSPEEGRRNTGELFF,TGTGCCAGCAGCCCTGAGGAGGGCCGAAGGAACACCGGGGAGCTGTTTTTT
many,TRBV7-9,TRBJ1-3,-,CASSFDRNAGNTIYF,TGTGCCAGCAGCTTTGACAGGAATGCCGGAAACACCATATATTTT
-,TRBV12-3/TRBV12-4,TRBJ1-2,-,CASSPVDGANDGYTF,TGTGCCAGCAGTCCAGTAGACGGGGCTAACGATGGCTACACCTTC
-,TRBV19,TRBJ2-6,TRBD2,CASSMALAGASGANVLTF,TGTGCCAGTAGTATGGCACTAGCGGGGGCATCTGGGGCCAACGTCCTGACTTTC
-,TRBV14,TRBJ2-7,TRBD2,CASSQSSSGFAYEQYF,TGCGCCAGCAGCCAATCTAGTAGCGGGTTTGCCTACGAGCAGTACTTC
-,TRBV6-1,TRBJ2-7,-,CASSYRQANYEQYF,TGTGCCAGCAGTTACCGACAGGCAAACTACGAGCAGTACTTC
many,TRBV6-5,TRBJ1-6,TRBD1,CASSPRTGLPLHF,TGTGCCAGCAGTCCTAGGACAGGGCTCCCCCTCCACTTT
-,TRBV2,TRBJ2-6,-,CASLGVSGANVLTF,TGTGCCAGCTTGGGGGTCTCTGGGGCCAACGTCCTGACTTTC
many,TRBV25-1,TRBJ2-6,-,CASSDLGVDGANVLTF,TGTGCCAGCAGTGATCTCGGGGTGGATGGGGCCAACGTCCTGACTTTC
-,TRBV29-1,TRBJ1-4,-,CSVEEPGPEELFF,TGCAGCGTTGAGGAACCAGGACCTGAAGAACTGTTTTTT
few,TRBV20-1,TRBJ1-5,-,CSARDIYSNQPQHF,TGCAGTGCACGGGACATTTATAGCAATCAGCCCCAGCATTTT
many,TRBV10-3,TRBJ1-1,-,CAISAKGGDTEAFF,TGTGCCATCAGTGCTAAAGGGGGTGACACTGAAGCTTTCTTT
-,TRBV10-3,TRBJ2-5,TRBD1,CAISAGQNTGETQYF,TGTGCCATCAGTGCGGGACAGAACACCGGGGAGACCCAGTACTTC
-,TRBV5-8,TRBJ1-1,TRBD1,CASSLSGDRGQQAFF,TGTGCCAGCAGCCTCTCCGGGGACAGGGGGCAGCAGGCTTTCTTT
-,TRBV7-9,TRBJ1-1,-,CASSLSDLGEQAFF,TGTGCCAGCAGCTTATCAGATCTCGGGGAGCAAGCTTTCTTT
-,TRBV25-1,TRBJ1-4,-,CPLVDRVDEKLFF,TGTCCCCTGGTCGACAGAGTGGATGAAAAACTGTTTTTT
once,TRBV7-2,TRBJ2-7,TRBD1,CASSLERQGSTYEQYF,TGTGCCAGCAGCTTGGAAAGACAGGGGTCGACCTACGAGCAGTACTTC
-,TRBV19,TRBJ1-6,TRBD1,CASSPGTGLHSYNSPLHF,TGTGCCAGTAGTCCCGGGACAGGACTACACTCCTATAATTCACCCCTCCACTTT
many,TRBV7-8,TRBJ1-1,-,CASSLGGAAEAFF,TGTGCCAGCAGCCTCGGGGGAGCAGCTGAAGCTTTCTTT
few,TRBV15,TRBJ2-2,-,CATNLGAGVLNTGELFF,TGTGCCACCAACCTGGGGGCAGGGGTTCTCAACACCGGGGAGTTGTTTTTT
-,TRBV5-1,TRBJ1-1,-,CASSSQPGVNTEAFF,TGCGCCAGCAGCTCTCAACCGGGGGTGAACACTGAAGCTTTCTTT
-,TRBV12-3/TRBV12-4,TRBJ2-5,-,CASKAEQGTQYF,TGTGCCAGCAAAGCGGAACAAGGGACCCAGTACTTC
-,TRBV9,TRBJ1-1,-,CAGSVGQENTEAFF,TGTGCCGGCAGCGTGGGACAAGAGAACACTGAAGCTTTCTTT
-,TRBV4-3,TRBJ1-1,-,CASSQIPGDTEAFF,TGCGCCAGCAGCCAAATACCGGGGGACACTGAAGCTTTCTTT
few,TRBV4-1,TRBJ1-6,-,CASSQETVLRTPLHF,TGCGCCAGCAGCCAAGAAACTGTGCTAAGGACACCCCTCCACTTT
many,TRBV20-1,TRBJ1-1,-,CSARVAGSRTEAFF,TGCAGTGCTAGAGTGGCCGGATCCAGGACTGAAGCTTTCTTT
few,TRBV12-3/TRBV12-4,TRBJ1-2,-,CASSLALARDHYGYTF,TGTGCCAGCAGTTTAGCGCTGGCAAGGGATCACTATGGCTACACCTTC
-,TRBV20-1,TRBJ1-5,TRBD1,CSARGLGTGNQPQHF,TGCAGTGCTAGAGGACTCGGGACAGGGAATCAGCCCCAGCATTTT
-,TRBV5-1,TRBJ2-5,-,CASSLAGGLLETQYF,TGCGCCAGCAGCTTGGCGGGGGGCCTTTTGGAGACCCAGTACTTC
once,TRBV20-1,TRBJ1-4,-,CSARQAGEKLFF,TGCAGTGCAAGACAGGCGGGGGAAAAACTGTTTTTT
-,TRBV5-1,TRBJ2-7,TRBD2,CASSSSLGTTPYEQYF,TGCGCCAGCAGCAGTAGCCTCGGGACTACGCCCTACGAGCAGTACTTC
-,TRBV5-1,TRBJ2-7,-,CASSLDPRTYEQYF,TGCGCCAGCAGCTTGGATCCGAGGACGTACGAGCAGTACTTC
many,TRBV7-7,TRBJ2-2,TRBD1,CASSLATGGSGELFF,TGTGCTAGCAGCTTAGCAACAGGGGGCAGCGGGGAGCTGTTTTTT
few,TRBV20-1,TRBJ1-2,-,CSARDPHRLTGLNYGYTF,TGCAGTGCTAGAGACCCCCACCGCCTGACAGGTCTAAACTATGGCTACACCTTC
many,TRBV20-1,TRBJ2-7,TRBD1,CSARDGTAYEQYF,TGCAGTGCTAGAGATGGGACAGCGTACGAGCAGTACTTC
-,TRBV29-1,TRBJ2-2,TRBD1,CSAQVWSGGAGELFF,TGCAGCGCCCAGGTGTGGTCAGGGGGCGCCGGGGAGCTGTTTTTT
few,TRBV7-9,TRBJ2-7,-,CASSPLPGHRYEQYF,TGTGCCAGCAGTCCTCTCCCGGGACACCGATACGAGCAGTACTTC
few,TRBV7-8,TRBJ2-7,-,CASSLEGMDYEQYF,TGTGCCAGCAGCTTAGAAGGGATGGACTACGAGCAGTACTTC
-,TRBV5-1,TRBJ2-5,-,CASSSGAAGETQYF,TGCGCCAGCAGTTCTGGGGCCGCAGGAGAGACCCAGTACTTC
-,TRBV6-2/TRBV6-3,TRBJ2-7,-,CASSSPVRAGSYEQYF,TGTGCCAGCAGTTCCCCAGTACGCGCGGGCTCCTACGAGCAGTACTTC
-,TRBV12-3/TRBV12-4,TRBJ2-7,TRBD1,CASSGPGTGSYEQYF,TGTGCCAGCAGCGGCCCTGGGACAGGTTCCTACGAGCAGTACTTC
many,TRBV15,TRBJ2-7,-,CATRRQGGSSVEQYF,TGTGCCACCAGGCGTCAGGGGGGAAGTTCCGTCGAGCAGTACTTC
many,TRBV25-1,TRBJ2-7,-,CASSEIRGGIPYEQYF,TGTGCCAGCAGTGAAATTAGGGGGGGTATTCCCTACGAGCAGTACTTC
-,TRBV7-9,TRBJ1-3,TRBD1,CASSTSRDRISGNTIYF,TGTGCCAGCAGCACATCCCGGGACAGGATCTCTGGAAACACCATATATTTT
-,TRBV20-1,TRBJ2-5,TRBD2,CSASRSSGGETQYF,TGCAGTGCTAGCCGGTCTAGCGGGGGAGAGACCCAGTACTTC
-,TRBV2,TRBJ1-5,-,CASSPGGARNQPQHF,TGTGCCAGCTCACCCGGAGGGGCCAGAAATCAGCCCCAGCATTTT